Below, one T cell receptor (beta chain) is given with its context. Its antigen is unknown. This table comes from immunoSEQ multiplex PCR, and its TCRdb copy is limited to in-frame clones, with some not included. The sample has about 47,000 clones, roughly 95% seen once; the top ten hold around 0.25%. This entry is derived from a study of graft-versus-host responses after intestinal transplantation. The TCR sequence derives from a human donor who was the organ donor for an intestinal transplant. The input for sequencing was unstimulated CD8+ T cells sorted from spleen or lymph node cells, taken before transplant.

The CDR3 nucleotides are TGTGCCAGCAGCTTACGGTCCAGGAATAACACCGGGGAGCTGTTTTTT. This translates into CASSLRSRNNTGELFF. The chain uses TRBV11-1 and TRBJ2-2, with D uncertain. The germline gives CDR1 SGHAT, CDR2 FQDESV (reference sequence). The CDR3 length is 16 residues. V was clipped by 2 bases and J by 2 bases, with 12 bases between them.